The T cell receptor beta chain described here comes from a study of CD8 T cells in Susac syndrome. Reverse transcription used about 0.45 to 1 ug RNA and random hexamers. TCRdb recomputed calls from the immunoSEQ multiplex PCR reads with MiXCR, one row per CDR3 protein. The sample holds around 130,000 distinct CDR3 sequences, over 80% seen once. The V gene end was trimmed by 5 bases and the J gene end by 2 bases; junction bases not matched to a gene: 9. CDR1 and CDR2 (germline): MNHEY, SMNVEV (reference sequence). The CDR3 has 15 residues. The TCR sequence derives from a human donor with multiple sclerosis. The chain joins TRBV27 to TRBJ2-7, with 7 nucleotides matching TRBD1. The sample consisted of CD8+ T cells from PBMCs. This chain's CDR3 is CASSTSTGVPYEQYF. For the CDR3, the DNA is TGTGCCAGCAGTACGAGTACAGGGGTTCCCTACGAGCAGTACTTC.